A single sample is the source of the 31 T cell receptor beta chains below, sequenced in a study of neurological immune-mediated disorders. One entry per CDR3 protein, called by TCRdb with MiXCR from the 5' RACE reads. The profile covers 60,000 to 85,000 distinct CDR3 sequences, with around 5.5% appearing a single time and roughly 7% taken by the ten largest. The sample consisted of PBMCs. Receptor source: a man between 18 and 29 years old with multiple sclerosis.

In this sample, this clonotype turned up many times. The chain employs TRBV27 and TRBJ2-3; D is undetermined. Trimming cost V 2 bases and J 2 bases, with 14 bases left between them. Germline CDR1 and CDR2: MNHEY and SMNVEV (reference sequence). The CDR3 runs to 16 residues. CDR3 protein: CASSLNTLPSTDTQYF. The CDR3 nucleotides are TGTGCCAGCAGTTTAAACACCTTACCCTCCACAGATACGCAGTATTTT.

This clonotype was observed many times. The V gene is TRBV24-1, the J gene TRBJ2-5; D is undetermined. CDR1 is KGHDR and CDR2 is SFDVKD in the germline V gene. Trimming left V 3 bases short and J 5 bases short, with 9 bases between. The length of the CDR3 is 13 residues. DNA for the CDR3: TGTGCCACCAGTGATACCAATCGGGAGACCCAGTACTTC. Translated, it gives CATSDTNRETQYF.

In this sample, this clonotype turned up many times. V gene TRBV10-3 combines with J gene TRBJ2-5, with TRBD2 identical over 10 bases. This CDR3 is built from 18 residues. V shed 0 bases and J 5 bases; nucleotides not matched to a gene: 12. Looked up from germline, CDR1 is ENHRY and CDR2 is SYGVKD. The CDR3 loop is CAISESTGLAGARETQYF. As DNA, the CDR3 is TGTGCCATCAGTGAGTCAACCGGGCTAGCGGGAGCTCGGGAGACCCAGTACTTC.

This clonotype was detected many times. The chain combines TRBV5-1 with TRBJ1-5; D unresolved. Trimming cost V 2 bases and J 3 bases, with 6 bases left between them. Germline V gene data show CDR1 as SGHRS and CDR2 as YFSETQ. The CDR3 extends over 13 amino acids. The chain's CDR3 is CASSFNVNQPQHF. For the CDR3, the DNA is TGCGCCAGCAGCTTTAACGTCAATCAGCCCCAGCATTTT. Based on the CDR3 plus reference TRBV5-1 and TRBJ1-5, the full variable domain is KAGVTQTPRYLIKTRGQQVTLSCSPISGHRSVSWYQQTPGQGLQFLFEYFSETQRNKGNFPGRFSGRQFSNSRSEMNVSTLELGDSALYLCASSFNVNQPQHFGDGTRLSIL.

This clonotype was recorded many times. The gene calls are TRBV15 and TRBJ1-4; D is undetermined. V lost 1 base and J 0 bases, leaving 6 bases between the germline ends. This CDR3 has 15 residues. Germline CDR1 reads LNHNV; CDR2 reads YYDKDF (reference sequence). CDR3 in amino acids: CATSRGGATNEKLFF. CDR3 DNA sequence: TGTGCCACCAGCAGAGGCGGAGCAACTAATGAAAAACTGTTTTTT.

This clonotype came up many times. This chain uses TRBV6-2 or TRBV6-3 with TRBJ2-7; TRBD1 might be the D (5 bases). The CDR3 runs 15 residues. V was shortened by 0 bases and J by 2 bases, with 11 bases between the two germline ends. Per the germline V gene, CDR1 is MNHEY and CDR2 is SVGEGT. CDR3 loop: CASSYSQGEPYEQYF. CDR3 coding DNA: TGTGCCAGCAGTTACTCGCAGGGCGAACCCTACGAGCAGTACTTC.

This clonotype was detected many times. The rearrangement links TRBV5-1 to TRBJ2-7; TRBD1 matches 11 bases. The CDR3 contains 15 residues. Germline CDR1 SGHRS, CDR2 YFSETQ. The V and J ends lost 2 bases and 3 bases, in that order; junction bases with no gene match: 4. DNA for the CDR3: TGCGCCAGCAGCTTACCGGGACAGGGGGGCTACGAGCAGTACTTC. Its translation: CASSLPGQGGYEQYF. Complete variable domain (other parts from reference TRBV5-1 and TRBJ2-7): KAGVTQTPRYLIKTRGQQVTLSCSPISGHRSVSWYQQTPGQGLQFLFEYFSETQRNKGNFPGRFSGRQFSNSRSEMNVSTLELGDSALYLCASSLPGQGGYEQYFGPGTRLTVT.

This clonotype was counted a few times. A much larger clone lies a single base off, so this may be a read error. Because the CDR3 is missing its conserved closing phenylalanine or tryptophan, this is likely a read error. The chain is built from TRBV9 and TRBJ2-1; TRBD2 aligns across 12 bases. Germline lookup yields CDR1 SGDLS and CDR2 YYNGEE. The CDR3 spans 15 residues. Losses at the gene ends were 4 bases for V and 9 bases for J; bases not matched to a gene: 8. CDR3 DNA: TGTGCCAGCAGCCCCTTTGAACTAGCGGGAGGTGAGCAGTTCATC. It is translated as CASSPFELAGGEQFI.

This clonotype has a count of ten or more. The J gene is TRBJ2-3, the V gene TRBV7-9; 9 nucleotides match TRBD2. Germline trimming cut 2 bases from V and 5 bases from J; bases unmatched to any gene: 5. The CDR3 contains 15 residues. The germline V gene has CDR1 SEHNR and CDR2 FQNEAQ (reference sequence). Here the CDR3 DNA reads TGTGCCAGCAGCTTATCGCGGGAGGGCCAAGATACGCAGTATTTT. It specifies CASSLSREGQDTQYF.

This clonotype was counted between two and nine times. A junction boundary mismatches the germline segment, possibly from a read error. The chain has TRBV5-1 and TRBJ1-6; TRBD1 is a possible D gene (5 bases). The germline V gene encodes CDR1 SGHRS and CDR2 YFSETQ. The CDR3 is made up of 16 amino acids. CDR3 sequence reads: CASSAGPGVGDSPLNF. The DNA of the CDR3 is TGCGCCAGCAGCGCCGGACCTGGGGTAGGGGATTCACCCCTCAACTTT.

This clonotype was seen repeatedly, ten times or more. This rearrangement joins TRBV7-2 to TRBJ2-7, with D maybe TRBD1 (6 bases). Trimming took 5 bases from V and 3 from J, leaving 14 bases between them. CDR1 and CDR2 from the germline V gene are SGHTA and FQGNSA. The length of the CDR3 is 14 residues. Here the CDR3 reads CASSPQAQGYEQYF. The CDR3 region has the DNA TGTGCCAGCAGCCCTCAGGCACAGGGCTACGAGCAGTACTTC.

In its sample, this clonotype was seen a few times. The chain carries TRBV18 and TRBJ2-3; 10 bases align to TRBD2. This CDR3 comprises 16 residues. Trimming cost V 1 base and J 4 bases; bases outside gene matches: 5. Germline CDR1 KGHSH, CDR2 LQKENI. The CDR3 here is CASSPLAGGAADTQYF. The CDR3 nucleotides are TGTGCCAGCTCACCACTAGCGGGAGGTGCGGCAGATACGCAGTATTTT.

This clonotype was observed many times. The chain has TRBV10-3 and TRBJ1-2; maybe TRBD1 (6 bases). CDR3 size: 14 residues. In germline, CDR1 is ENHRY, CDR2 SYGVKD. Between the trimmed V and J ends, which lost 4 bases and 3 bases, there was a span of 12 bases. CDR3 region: CAISVGRGDYGYTF. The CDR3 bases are TGTGCCATCAGTGTAGGCAGGGGAGACTATGGCTACACCTTC.

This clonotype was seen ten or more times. CDR3 region: CASSLRDLGELFF. The CDR3 nucleotides read TGCGCCAGCAGCCTACGGGACCTCGGGGAGCTGTTTTTT. V usage is TRBV5-1 and J usage is TRBJ2-2; D assignment may be TRBD1 or TRBD2 (5 bases each). The CDR3 extends over 13 amino acids. Trimming stripped 4 bases from V and 7 bases from J, with 11 bases between. Germline V gene sequence: CDR1 SGHRS, CDR2 YFSETQ.

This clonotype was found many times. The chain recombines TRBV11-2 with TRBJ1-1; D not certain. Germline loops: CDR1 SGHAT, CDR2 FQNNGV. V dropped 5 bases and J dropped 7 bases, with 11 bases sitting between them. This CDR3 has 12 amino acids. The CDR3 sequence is CASSENLGEAFF. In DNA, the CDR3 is TGTGCCAGCAGCGAGAACTTAGGTGAAGCTTTCTTT.

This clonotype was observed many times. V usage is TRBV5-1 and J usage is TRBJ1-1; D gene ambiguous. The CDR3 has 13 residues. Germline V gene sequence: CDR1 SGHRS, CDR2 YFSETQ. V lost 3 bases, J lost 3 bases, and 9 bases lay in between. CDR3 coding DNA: TGCGCCAGCAGCTCGGCTGGGTACACTGAAGCTTTCTTT. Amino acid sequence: CASSSAGYTEAFF.

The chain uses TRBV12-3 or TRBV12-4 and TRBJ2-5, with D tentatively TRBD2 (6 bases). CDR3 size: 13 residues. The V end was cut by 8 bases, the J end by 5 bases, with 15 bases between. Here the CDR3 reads CASSKPEGETQYF. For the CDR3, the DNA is TGTGCCAGCTCCAAACCGGAGGGGGAGACCCAGTACTTC.

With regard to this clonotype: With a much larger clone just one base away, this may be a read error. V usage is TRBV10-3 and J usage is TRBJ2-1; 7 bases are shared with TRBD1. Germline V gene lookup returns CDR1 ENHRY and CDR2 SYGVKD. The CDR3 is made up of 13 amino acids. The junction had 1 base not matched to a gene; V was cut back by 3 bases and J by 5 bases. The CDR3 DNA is TGTGCCATCAGTGATACAGGGGACAATGAGCAGTTCTTC. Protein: CAISDTGDNEQFF.

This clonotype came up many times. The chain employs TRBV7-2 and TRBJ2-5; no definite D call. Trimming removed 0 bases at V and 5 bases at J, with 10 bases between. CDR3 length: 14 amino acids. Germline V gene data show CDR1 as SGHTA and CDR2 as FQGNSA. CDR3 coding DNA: TGTGCCAGCAGCTTAGCCCAGGATTGGGAGACCCAGTACTTC. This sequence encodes CASSLAQDWETQYF.

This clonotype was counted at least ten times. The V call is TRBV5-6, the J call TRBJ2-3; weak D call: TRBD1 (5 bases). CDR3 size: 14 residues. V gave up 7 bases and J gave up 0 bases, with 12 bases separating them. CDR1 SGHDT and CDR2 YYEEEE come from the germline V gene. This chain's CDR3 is CASGKAGSTDTQYF. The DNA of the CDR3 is TGTGCCAGCGGCAAAGCAGGGAGCACAGATACGCAGTATTTT.

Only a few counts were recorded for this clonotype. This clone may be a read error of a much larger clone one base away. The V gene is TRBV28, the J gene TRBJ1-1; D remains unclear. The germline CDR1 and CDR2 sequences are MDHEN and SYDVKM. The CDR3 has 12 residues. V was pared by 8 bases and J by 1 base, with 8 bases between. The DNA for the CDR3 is TGTGCCAGCGGCCCGAAGAACACTGAAGCTTTCTTT. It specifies CASGPKNTEAFF.

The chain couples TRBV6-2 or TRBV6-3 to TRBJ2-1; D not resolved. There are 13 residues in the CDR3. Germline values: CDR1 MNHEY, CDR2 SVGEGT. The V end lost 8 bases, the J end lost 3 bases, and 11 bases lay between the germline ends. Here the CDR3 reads CASSRLSYNEQFF. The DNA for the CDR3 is TGTGCCAGCTCCCGGCTCAGCTACAATGAGCAGTTCTTC.

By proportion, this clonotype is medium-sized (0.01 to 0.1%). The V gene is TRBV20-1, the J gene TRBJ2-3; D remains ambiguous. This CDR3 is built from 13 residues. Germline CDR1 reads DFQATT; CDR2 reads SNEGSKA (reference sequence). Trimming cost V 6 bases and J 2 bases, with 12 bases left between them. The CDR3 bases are TGCAGTGCCCTCTGGCGAAACACAGATACGCAGTATTTT. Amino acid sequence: CSALWRNTDTQYF.

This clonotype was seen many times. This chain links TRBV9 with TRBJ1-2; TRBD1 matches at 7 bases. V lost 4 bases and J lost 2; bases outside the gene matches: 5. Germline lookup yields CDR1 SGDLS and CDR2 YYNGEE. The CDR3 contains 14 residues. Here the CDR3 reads CASSRWDSNYGYTF. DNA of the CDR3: TGTGCCAGCAGCCGGTGGGACAGCAACTATGGCTACACCTTC.

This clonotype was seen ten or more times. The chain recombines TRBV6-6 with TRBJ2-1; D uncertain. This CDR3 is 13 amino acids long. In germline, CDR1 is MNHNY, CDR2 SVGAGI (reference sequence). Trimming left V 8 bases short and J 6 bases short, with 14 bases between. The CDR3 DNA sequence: TGTGCCAGCCGGTCCGGGTCCCTCAATGAGCAGTTCTTC. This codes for CASRSGSLNEQFF.

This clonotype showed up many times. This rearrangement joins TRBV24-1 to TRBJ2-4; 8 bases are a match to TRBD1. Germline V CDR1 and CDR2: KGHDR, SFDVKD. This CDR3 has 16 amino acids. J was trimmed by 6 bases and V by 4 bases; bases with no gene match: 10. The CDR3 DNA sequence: TGTGCCACCAGTGAAGCGACAGGGGTCGGGCGAAACATTCAGTACTTC. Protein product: CATSEATGVGRNIQYF.

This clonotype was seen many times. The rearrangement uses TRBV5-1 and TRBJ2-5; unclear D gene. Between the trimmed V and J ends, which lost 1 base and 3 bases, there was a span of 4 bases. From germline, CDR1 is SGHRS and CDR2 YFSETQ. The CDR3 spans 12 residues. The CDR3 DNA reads TGCGCCAGCAGCTTGACGGAAGAGACCCAGTACTTC. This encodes CASSLTEETQYF.

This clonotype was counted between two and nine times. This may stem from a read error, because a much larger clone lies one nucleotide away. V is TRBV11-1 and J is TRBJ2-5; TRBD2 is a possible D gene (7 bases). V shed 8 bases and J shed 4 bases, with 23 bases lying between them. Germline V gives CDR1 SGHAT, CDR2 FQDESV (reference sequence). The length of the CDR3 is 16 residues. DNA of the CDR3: TGTGCCAGCGCGTCGGGGAGGGACAAATATGGAGAGACCCAGTACTTC. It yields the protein CASASGRDKYGETQYF.

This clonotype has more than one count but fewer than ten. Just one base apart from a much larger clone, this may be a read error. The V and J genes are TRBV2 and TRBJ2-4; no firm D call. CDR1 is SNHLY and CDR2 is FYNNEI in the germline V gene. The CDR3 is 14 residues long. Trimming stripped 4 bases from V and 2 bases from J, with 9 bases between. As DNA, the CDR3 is TGTGCCAGCAGTGCAAGGCGAACCAAAAACATTCAGTACTTC. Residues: CASSARRTKNIQYF. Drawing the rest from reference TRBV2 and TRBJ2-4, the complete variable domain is EPEVTQTPSHQVTQMGQEVILRCVPISNHLYFYWYRQILGQKVEFLVSFYNNEISEKSEIFDDQFSVERPDGSNFTLKIRSTKLEDSAMYFCASSARRTKNIQYFGAGTRLSVL.

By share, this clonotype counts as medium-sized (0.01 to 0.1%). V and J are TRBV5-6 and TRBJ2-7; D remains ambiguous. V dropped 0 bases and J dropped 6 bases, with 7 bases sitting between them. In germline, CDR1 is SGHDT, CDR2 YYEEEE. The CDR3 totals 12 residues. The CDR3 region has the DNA TGTGCCAGCAGCTTGGGTAGCCTCGAGCAGTACTTC. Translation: CASSLGSLEQYF. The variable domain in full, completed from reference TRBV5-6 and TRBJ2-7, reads DAGVTQSPTHLIKTRGQQVTLRCSPKSGHDTVSWYQQALGQGPQFIFQYYEEEERQRGNFPDRFSGHQFPNYSSELNVNALLLGDSALYLCASSLGSLEQYFGPGTRLTVT.

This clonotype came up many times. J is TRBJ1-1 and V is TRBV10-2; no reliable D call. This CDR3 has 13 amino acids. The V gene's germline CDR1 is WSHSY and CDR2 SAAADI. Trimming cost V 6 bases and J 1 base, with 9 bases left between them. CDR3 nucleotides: TGCGCCAGCAGAGTCCAGGCGAACACTGAAGCTTTCTTT. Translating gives CASRVQANTEAFF.